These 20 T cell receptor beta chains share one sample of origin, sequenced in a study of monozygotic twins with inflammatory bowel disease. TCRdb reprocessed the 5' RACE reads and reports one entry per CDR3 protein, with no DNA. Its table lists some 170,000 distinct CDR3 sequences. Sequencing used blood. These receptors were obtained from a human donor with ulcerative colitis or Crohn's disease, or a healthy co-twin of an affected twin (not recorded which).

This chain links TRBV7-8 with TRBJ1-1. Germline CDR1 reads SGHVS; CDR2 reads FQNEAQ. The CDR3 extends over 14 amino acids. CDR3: CASSLVARLGLAFF.

CDR3 sequence reads: CASSLQNLAGGTYEQYF. This chain joins TRBV4-1 and TRBJ2-7; absent DNA, TCRdb's TRBD2 call cannot be checked. Germline V gives CDR1 MGHRA, CDR2 YSYEKL. This CDR3 comprises 17 residues.

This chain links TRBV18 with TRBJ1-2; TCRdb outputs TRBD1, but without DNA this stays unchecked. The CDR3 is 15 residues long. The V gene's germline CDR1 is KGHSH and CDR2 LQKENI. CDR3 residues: CASSPTGDRYYGYTF.

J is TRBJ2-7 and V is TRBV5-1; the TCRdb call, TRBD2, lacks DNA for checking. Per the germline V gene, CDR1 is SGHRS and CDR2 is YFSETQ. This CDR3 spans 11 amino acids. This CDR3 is CARYGPYEQYF.

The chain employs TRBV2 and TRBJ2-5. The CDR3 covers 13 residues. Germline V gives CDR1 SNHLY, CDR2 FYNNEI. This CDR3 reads CASRDHLRETQYF.

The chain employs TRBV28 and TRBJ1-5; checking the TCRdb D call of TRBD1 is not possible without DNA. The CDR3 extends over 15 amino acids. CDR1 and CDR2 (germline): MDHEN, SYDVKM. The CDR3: CASTPPGQGYQPQHF.

The chain's CDR3 is CASMGQPNTGELFF. The chain has TRBV12-3 or TRBV12-4 and TRBJ2-2; TCRdb's assignment of TRBD1 cannot be checked, as there is no DNA. The CDR3 is 14 residues long.

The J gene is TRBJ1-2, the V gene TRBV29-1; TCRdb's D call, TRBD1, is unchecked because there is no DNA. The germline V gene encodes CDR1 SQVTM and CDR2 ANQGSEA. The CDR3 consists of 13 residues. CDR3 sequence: CSVEMSGGYGYTF.

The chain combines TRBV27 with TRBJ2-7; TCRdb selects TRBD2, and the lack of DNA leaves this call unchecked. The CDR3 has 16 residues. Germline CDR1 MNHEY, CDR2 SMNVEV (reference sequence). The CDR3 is CASSSKGGLVTYEQYF.

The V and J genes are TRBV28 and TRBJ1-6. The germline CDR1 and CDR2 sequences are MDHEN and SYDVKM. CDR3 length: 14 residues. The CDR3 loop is CASSLSDMNSPLHF.

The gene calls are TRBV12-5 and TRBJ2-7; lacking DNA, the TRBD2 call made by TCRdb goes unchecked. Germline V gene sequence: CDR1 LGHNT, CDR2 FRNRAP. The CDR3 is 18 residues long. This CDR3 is CASGLFLLSDRAPYEQYF.

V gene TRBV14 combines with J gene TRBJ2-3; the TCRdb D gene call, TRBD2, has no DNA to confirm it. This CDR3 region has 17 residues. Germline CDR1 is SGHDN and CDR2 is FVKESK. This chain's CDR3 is CASSPLTSGGAMATQYF.

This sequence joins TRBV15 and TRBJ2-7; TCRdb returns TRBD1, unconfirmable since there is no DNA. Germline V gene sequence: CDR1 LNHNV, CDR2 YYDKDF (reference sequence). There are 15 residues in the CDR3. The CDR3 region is CATSRGDRVLDEQYF. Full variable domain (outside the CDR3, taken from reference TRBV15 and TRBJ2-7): DAMVIQNPRYQVTQFGKPVTLSCSQTLNHNVMYWYQQKSSQAPKLLFHYYDKDFNNEADTPDNFQSRRPNTSFCFLDIRSPGLGDTAMYLCATSRGDRVLDEQYFGPGTRLTVT.

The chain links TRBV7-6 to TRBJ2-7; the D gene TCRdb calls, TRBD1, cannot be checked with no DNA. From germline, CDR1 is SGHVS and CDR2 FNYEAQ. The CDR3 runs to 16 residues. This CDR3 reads CASSLGYGGASYEQYF.

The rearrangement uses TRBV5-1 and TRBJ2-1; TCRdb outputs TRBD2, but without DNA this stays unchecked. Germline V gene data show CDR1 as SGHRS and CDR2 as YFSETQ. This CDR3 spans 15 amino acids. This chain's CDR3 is CASSSGLAAYNEQFF.

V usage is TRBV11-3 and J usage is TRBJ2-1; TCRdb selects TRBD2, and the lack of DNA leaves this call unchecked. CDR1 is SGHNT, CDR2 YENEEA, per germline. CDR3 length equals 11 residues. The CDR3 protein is CASTREGEQFF. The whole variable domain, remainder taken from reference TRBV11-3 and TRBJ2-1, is EAGVVQSPRYKIIEKKQPVAFWCNPISGHNTLYWYLQNLGQGPELLIRYENEEAVDDSQLPKDRFSAERLKGVDSTLKIQPAELGDSAVYLCASTREGEQFFGPGTRLTVL.

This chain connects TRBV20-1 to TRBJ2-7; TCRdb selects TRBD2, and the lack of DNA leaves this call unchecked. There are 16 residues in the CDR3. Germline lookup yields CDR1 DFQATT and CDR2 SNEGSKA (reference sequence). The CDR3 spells CSANRVGTILGGKQYF.

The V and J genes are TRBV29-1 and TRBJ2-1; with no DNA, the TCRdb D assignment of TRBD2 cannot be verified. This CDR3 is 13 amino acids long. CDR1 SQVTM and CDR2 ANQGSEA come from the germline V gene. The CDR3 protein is CSAISTSGGEQFF.

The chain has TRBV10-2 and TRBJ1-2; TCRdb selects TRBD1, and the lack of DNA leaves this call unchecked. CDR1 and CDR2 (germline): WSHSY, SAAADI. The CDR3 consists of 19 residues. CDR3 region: CASSDRRRQGGPSNYGYTF.

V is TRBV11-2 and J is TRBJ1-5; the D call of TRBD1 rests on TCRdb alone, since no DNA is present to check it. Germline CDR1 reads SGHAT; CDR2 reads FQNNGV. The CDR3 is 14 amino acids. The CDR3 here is CASSPGGWGQPQHF.